These T cell receptor beta chains were read from a single sample in a study of blood T cell repertoires in COVID-19. The repertoire was sequenced with immunoSEQ multiplex PCR; TCRdb's copy has only in-frame clones and lacks some. The sample consists of about 140,000 clones, around 87% of them appearing once. The sample was PBMCs or T cells enriched from blood (not recorded which). The receptors were sampled from a man aged 55 to 70 who had recovered from COVID-19. The CDR3 runs from the conserved cysteine through the conserved F or W. Fields, in order: J gene, V gene, D gene, clone size, CDR3 length, CDR3 protein, CDR3 DNA. A D gene is named only where the DNA matches it firmly. Size is omitted from some rows. Given values are once, few, many or a class for expanded clones.

TRBJ2-2 | TRBV2 | TRBD1 | NA | 13 | CASSQGAFGELFF | TGTGCCAGCAGCCAGGGGGCCTTCGGGGAGCTGTTTTTT
TRBJ1-1 | TRBV28 | TRBD1 | NA | 15 | CASSSLRGSGTEAFF | TGTGCCAGCAGTTCCCTCAGGGGGAGCGGGACTGAAGCTTTCTTT
TRBJ2-5 | TRBV19 | NA | once | 15 | CASSPEGGYQETQYF | TGTGCCAGTAGTCCCGAGGGGGGGTACCAAGAGACCCAGTACTTC
TRBJ1-1 | TRBV28 | NA | NA | 13 | CASTGSLNSEAFF | TGTGCCAGCACCGGTAGTCTTAACTCTGAAGCTTTCTTT
TRBJ2-7 | TRBV10-2 | NA | NA | 12 | CATSGTSYEQYF | TGCGCCACCTCCGGGACATCCTACGAGCAGTACTTC
TRBJ2-7 | TRBV30 | NA | NA | 15 | CAWSVRETVTHEQYF | TGTGCCTGGAGTGTACGCGAGACAGTAACTCACGAGCAGTACTTC
TRBJ1-6 | TRBV3-1/TRBV3-2 | TRBD1 | NA | 16 | CASSQVPGTASSPLHF | TGTGCCAGCAGCCAAGTACCCGGGACAGCAAGTTCACCCCTCCACTTT
TRBJ2-1 | TRBV7-3 | TRBD2 | NA | 15 | CASSLRTSGNNEQFF | TGTGCCAGCAGCTTAAGGACTAGCGGTAACAATGAGCAGTTCTTC
TRBJ2-1 | TRBV3-1/TRBV3-2 | NA | NA | 15 | CASSQGTFIYNEQFF | TGTGCCAGCAGCCAAGGGACTTTTATTTACAATGAGCAGTTCTTC
TRBJ2-3 | TRBV5-8 | TRBD2 | NA | 16 | CASSSPGLAPSRTQYF | TGTGCCAGCAGCTCGCCAGGACTAGCGCCGTCGCGCACGCAGTATTTT
TRBJ1-2 | TRBV5-1 | NA | NA | 12 | CASSLAADGYTF | TGCGCCAGCAGCTTGGCCGCAGATGGCTACACCTTC
TRBJ1-3 | TRBV3-1/TRBV3-2 | NA | NA | 14 | CACRLTSSGNTIYF | TGTGCCTGCCGACTCACAAGCTCTGGAAACACCATATATTTT
TRBJ2-7 | TRBV5-1 | TRBD1 | NA | 16 | CASSFNERTGGYEQYF | TGCGCCAGCAGCTTTAACGAGCGGACAGGGGGCTACGAGCAGTACTTC
TRBJ1-1 | TRBV30 | NA | NA | 11 | CAWRLGTEAFF | TGTGCCTGGAGGCTCGGCACTGAAGCTTTCTTT
TRBJ2-2 | TRBV30 | TRBD1 | NA | 16 | CAWQPGQGALIRELFF | TGTGCCTGGCAGCCCGGACAGGGGGCTTTAATCAGGGAGCTGTTTTTT
TRBJ2-3 | TRBV19 | TRBD2 | many | 18 | CASSIGPTSGSSTDTQYF | TGTGCCAGTAGTATAGGTCCGACTAGCGGGAGTAGCACAGATACGCAGTATTTT
TRBJ2-1 | TRBV5-1 | NA | NA | 13 | CASSYQDSNEQFF | TGCGCCAGCAGCTACCAGGACAGCAATGAGCAGTTCTTC
TRBJ2-2 | TRBV29-1 | NA | NA | 13 | CSVDRSDTGELFF | TGCAGCGTAGACAGGTCGGACACCGGGGAGCTGTTTTTT
TRBJ2-7 | TRBV3-1/TRBV3-2 | TRBD1 | NA | 15 | CASSQETGVVYEQYF | TGTGCCAGCAGCCAAGAGACAGGGGTTGTCTACGAGCAGTACTTC
TRBJ2-7 | TRBV15 | NA | NA | 12 | CATSRPQGEQYF | TGTGCCACCAGCAGACCCCAGGGTGAGCAGTACTTC
TRBJ2-3 | TRBV7-8 | TRBD2 | once | 16 | CASSITSGRNPDTQYF | TGTGCCAGCAGCATTACTAGCGGGAGGAACCCAGATACGCAGTATTTT
TRBJ2-3 | TRBV4-2 | NA | NA | 13 | CASSPGSSDTQYF | TGTGCCAGCAGCCCCGGGAGTTCAGATACGCAGTATTTT
TRBJ1-1 | TRBV18 | NA | few | 14 | CASSQDRTNTEAFF | TGTGCCAGCTCACAAGACAGGACGAACACTGAAGCTTTCTTT
TRBJ1-5 | TRBV6-5 | NA | NA | 14 | CASSTDRSNQPQHF | TGTGCCAGCAGTACTGACAGAAGCAATCAGCCCCAGCATTTT
TRBJ1-1 | TRBV28 | NA | once | 16 | CASSLAGGSLNTEAFF | TGTGCCAGCAGTTTGGCGGGGGGGAGTCTGAACACTGAAGCTTTCTTT
TRBJ1-2 | TRBV7-9 | TRBD1 | few | 14 | CASTPGQGFDGYTF | TGTGCCAGCACCCCAGGACAGGGGTTTGATGGCTACACCTTC
TRBJ1-1 | TRBV29-1 | TRBD1 | NA | 14 | CSVGGGQGRAEAFF | TGCAGCGTTGGAGGCGGACAGGGAAGGGCTGAAGCTTTCTTT
TRBJ2-7 | TRBV2 | NA | NA | 14 | CASTWDNFSYEQYF | TGTGCCAGTACGTGGGACAATTTCTCCTACGAGCAGTACTTC
TRBJ1-3 | TRBV29-1 | TRBD1 | NA | 14 | CSFSGTGAGNTIYF | TGCAGCTTCTCAGGGACAGGGGCAGGAAACACCATATATTTT
TRBJ1-3 | TRBV6-6 | NA | NA | 14 | CASGLRADGNTIYF | TGTGCCAGCGGACTCCGGGCCGATGGAAACACCATATATTTT
TRBJ2-2 | TRBV30 | NA | NA | 15 | CAWTAAGKETGELFF | TGTGCCTGGACAGCAGCAGGGAAGGAAACCGGGGAGCTGTTTTTT
TRBJ1-1 | TRBV11-2 | NA | NA | 15 | CASSPPHISNTEAFF | TGTGCCAGCAGCCCCCCCCACATTTCGAACACTGAAGCTTTCTTT
TRBJ2-5 | TRBV7-7 | TRBD2 | many | 15 | CASSLRTSDQETQYF | TGTGCCAGCAGCTTACGGACTAGCGACCAAGAGACCCAGTACTTC
TRBJ1-1 | TRBV10-1 | NA | NA | 13 | CASSVDRNTEAFF | TGCGCCAGCAGCGTGGACAGGAACACTGAAGCTTTCTTT
TRBJ2-5 | TRBV3-1/TRBV3-2 | NA | NA | 14 | CASSQVGRWETQYF | TGTGCCAGCAGCCAAGTAGGCAGGTGGGAGACCCAGTACTTC
TRBJ2-3 | TRBV5-6 | NA | few | 15 | CASSPWLGGMDTQYF | TGTGCCAGCAGCCCGTGGTTAGGCGGGATGGATACGCAGTATTTT
TRBJ2-2 | TRBV9 | TRBD1 | NA | 18 | CASSVSRQGQVRTGELFF | TGTGCCAGCAGCGTCTCCCGACAGGGTCAGGTTCGGACCGGGGAGCTGTTTTTT
TRBJ2-3 | TRBV5-1 | TRBD2 | NA | 13 | CASSPQGGDTQYF | TGCGCCAGCAGCCCGCAGGGAGGGGATACGCAGTATTTT
TRBJ1-2 | TRBV30 | NA | NA | 16 | CACLSGSSGFNYGYTF | TGTGCCTGCCTCAGCGGGAGCTCCGGCTTTAACTATGGCTACACCTTC
TRBJ1-2 | TRBV5-1 | NA | NA | 13 | CASSLQATDGYTF | TGCGCCAGCAGCTTGCAGGCAACTGATGGCTACACCTTC
TRBJ2-3 | TRBV7-2 | NA | once | 13 | CASSPGGTDTQYF | TGTGCCAGCAGCCCCGGGGGCACAGATACGCAGTATTTT
TRBJ2-3 | TRBV2 | TRBD2 | NA | 16 | CASSEVGAGGTDTQYF | TGTGCCAGCAGTGAAGTGGGAGCGGGGGGCACAGATACGCAGTATTTT
TRBJ1-1 | TRBV11-2 | TRBD1 | NA | 14 | CASSWDRENTEAFF | TGTGCCAGCAGCTGGGACAGGGAGAACACTGAAGCTTTCTTT
TRBJ1-6 | TRBV10-2 | NA | NA | 13 | CASSESTRSPLHF | TGCGCCAGCAGTGAGTCAACACGTTCACCCCTCCACTTT
TRBJ2-7 | TRBV9 | TRBD2 | NA | 14 | CASSLGLAGREQYF | TGTGCCAGCAGCTTGGGACTAGCGGGAAGGGAGCAGTACTTC
TRBJ2-2 | TRBV29-1 | TRBD1 | NA | 15 | CSAGPGQGATGELFF | TGCAGCGCCGGACCGGGACAGGGGGCGACCGGGGAGCTGTTTTTT
TRBJ1-5 | TRBV19 | TRBD1 | NA | 16 | CASSFIQGANNQPQHF | TGTGCCAGTAGTTTCATACAGGGGGCTAACAATCAGCCCCAGCATTTT
TRBJ2-6 | TRBV19 | NA | NA | 16 | CASSPIRDSGANVLTF | TGTGCCAGTAGTCCCATCAGGGACTCTGGGGCCAACGTCCTGACTTTC
TRBJ1-1 | TRBV6-5 | NA | NA | 13 | CAIAQLANTEAFF | TGTGCCATCGCCCAGTTGGCGAACACTGAAGCTTTCTTT
TRBJ2-7 | TRBV27 | NA | NA | 14 | CASSFLRQSYEQYF | TGTGCCAGCAGTTTCCTTAGACAATCCTACGAGCAGTACTTC
TRBJ1-5 | TRBV19 | NA | NA | 13 | CASSTQLIQPQHF | TGTGCCAGTAGTACCCAGTTAATTCAGCCCCAGCATTTT
TRBJ2-1 | TRBV5-1 | TRBD2 | NA | 16 | CASSLTSGGATGEQFF | TGCGCCAGCAGCTTGACTAGCGGGGGGGCAACGGGTGAGCAGTTCTTC
TRBJ2-7 | TRBV7-2 | TRBD1 | once | 14 | CASSQSGTAAGQYF | TGTGCCAGCAGCCAATCCGGGACAGCGGCCGGGCAGTACTTC
TRBJ1-6 | TRBV2 | TRBD1 | NA | 14 | CASGWTGNNSPLHF | TGTGCCAGCGGATGGACAGGCAATAATTCACCCCTCCACTTT
TRBJ2-7 | TRBV5-1 | TRBD2 | NA | 14 | CASSFSGGSYEQYF | TGCGCCAGCAGCTTTAGCGGGGGTTCCTACGAGCAGTACTTC
TRBJ2-5 | TRBV6-6 | NA | NA | 14 | CASSAVRGQETQYF | TGTGCCAGCAGTGCCGTCCGGGGCCAAGAGACCCAGTACTTC
TRBJ2-5 | TRBV29-1 | TRBD2 | once | 12 | CSVFLAGETQYF | TGCAGCGTTTTTCTAGCGGGGGAGACCCAGTACTTC
TRBJ1-1 | TRBV12-3/TRBV12-4 | NA | NA | 9 | CASGSRAFF | TGTGCCAGTGGTTCGCGGGCTTTCTTT
TRBJ2-7 | TRBV11-2 | NA | NA | 14 | CASSLWTEAYEQYF | TGTGCCAGCAGCTTATGGACAGAGGCCTACGAGCAGTACTTC
TRBJ2-7 | TRBV12-3/TRBV12-4 | NA | NA | 11 | CASSASYEQYF | TGTGCCAGCAGCGCGTCCTACGAGCAGTACTTC